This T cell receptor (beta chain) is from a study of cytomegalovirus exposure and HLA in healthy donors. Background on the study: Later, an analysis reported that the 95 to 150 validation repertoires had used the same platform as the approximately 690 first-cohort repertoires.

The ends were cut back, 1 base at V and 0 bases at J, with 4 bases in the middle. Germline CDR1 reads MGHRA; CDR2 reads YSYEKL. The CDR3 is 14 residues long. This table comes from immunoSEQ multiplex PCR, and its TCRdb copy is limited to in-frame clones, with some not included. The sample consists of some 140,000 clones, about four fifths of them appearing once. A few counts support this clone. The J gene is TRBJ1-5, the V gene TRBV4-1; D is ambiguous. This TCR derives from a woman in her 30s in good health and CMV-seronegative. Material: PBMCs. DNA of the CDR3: TGCGCCAGCAGCCAAGCCCATAGCAATCAGCCCCAGCATTTT. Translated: CASSQAHSNQPQHF.